This T cell receptor (beta chain) was retrieved from a study of cytomegalovirus exposure and HLA in healthy donors. Study-level background: The roughly 100 million unique TCR beta sequences, from 150 million to 200 million T cells, were found by an earlier analysis. Study-wide results and limits: The study designated about 160 TCR beta chains cytomegalovirus-associated. Analysis was carried out at a later point, and it linked a missense DCLRE1C variant to TCR beta V- and J-gene trimming. Most TCRs appeared rarely, but some public TCRs recurred in many donors.

Amplification used 60 Vbeta primers and 13 Jbeta primers. Assay: immunoSEQ multiplex PCR; the TCRdb copy retains only in-frame clones and omits some. In the table there are some 150,000 clones, more than 75% of which are singletons. The CDR3 runs 14 residues. From germline, CDR1 is ENHRY and CDR2 SYGVKD. V lost 6 bases and J lost 1; bases outside the gene matches: 3. This clone was counted once. Its antigen is unknown. This rearrangement joins TRBV10-3 to TRBJ1-3, with 7 bases aligning to TRBD1. Sequencing was carried out using PBMCs. This clonotype was sampled from a young man in good health and CMV-seropositive. The CDR3 DNA reads TGTGCCATCAGAGAGACAGGGTCTGGAAACACCATATATTTT. Its translation is CAIRETGSGNTIYF.